The 5 T cell receptor beta chains in this list originate from one sample, sequenced in a study of tissue T cells after allogeneic stem cell transplantation. The repertoire was sequenced with immunoSEQ multiplex PCR; TCRdb's copy has only in-frame clones and lacks some. The top ten hold 0.93% of the sample, which has around 17,000 clones, just over 70% seen once. Sequenced sample: spleen. The receptors derive from a female BALB/c mouse in good health. For the strain, the MHC haplotype given is H2-d.

Comment on this clone: These gene names are mouse names. With the read ending 1 residue before the CDR3 end, the germline J gene is used to fill in that end. The rearrangement uses TRBV19 and TRBJ1-6; D might be TRBD1 (6 bases). TRBJ1-6 is treated as an ORF (open reading frame) with a function not yet certain. The CDR3 consists of 16 residues. V lost 4 bases to trimming and J lost 0 bases, with 11 bases between them. Germline CDR1 reads FNHDT; CDR2 reads SITEND (reference sequence). The CDR3 sequence is CASSPGQYSYNSPLYF. Incomplete CDR3 DNA: TGTGCCAGCAGTCCTGGACAGTATTCCTATAATTCGCCCCTCTAC.

Comment on this clone: Any gene name here is a mouse gene name. The read halts 1 residue ahead of the CDR3 end, with the missing end drawn from the germline J gene. This rearrangement joins TRBV29 to TRBJ2-4, with a weak D call TRBD1 (6 bases). CDR1 MSHET and CDR2 SYDVDS come from the germline V gene. This CDR3 contains 14 residues. V lost 1 base and J 3 bases, leaving 8 bases between the germline ends. The sequenced part of the CDR3 DNA is TGTGCTAGCAGTTTATACAGGGAGCAAAACACCTTGTAC. Translated: CASSLYREQNTLY. The entire CDR3 protein is CASSLYREQNTLYF.

A word on this clone: Gene names follow the mouse nomenclature. The CDR3 extends 1 residue past the end of the read, so its final part is completed from the germline J gene. The V and J genes are TRBV4 and TRBJ1-3; 9 nucleotides agree with TRBD1. CDR3 size: 15 residues. V gave up 3 bases and J gave up 3 bases; unmatched junction bases: 3. Per the germline V gene, CDR1 is LGHDT and CDR2 is YNNKQL (reference sequence). CDR3 sequence: CASSYRDRVGNTLYF. The sequenced part of the CDR3 DNA is TGTGCCAGCAGCTATCGGGACAGGGTTGGAAATACGCTCTAT.

Turning to this clone: Gene names and germline refer to mouse. The CDR3 is cut off 1 residue early in the read; its end comes from the germline J gene. This rearrangement joins TRBV5 to TRBJ2-3, with D perhaps matching TRBD1 or TRBD2 (6 bases each). Trimming took 0 bases from V and 0 from J, leaving 13 bases between them. Germline values: CDR1 LGHNA, CDR2 YNLKQL (reference sequence). This CDR3 comprises 17 residues. CDR3 region: CASSQDWGPLSAETLYF. Incomplete CDR3 DNA: TGTGCCAGCAGCCAAGATTGGGGGCCGCTTAGTGCAGAAACGCTGTAT.

Only a few counts were recorded for this clone. Mouse germline and gene names are used. Read sequence stops 1 residue before the CDR3 end, and the germline J gene provides the missing end. The chain is built from TRBV29 and TRBJ2-7, with no clear D. Trimming cost V 3 bases and J 4 bases, with 7 bases left between them. Per the germline V gene, CDR1 is MSHET and CDR2 is SYDVDS. This CDR3 has 12 residues. CDR3: CASSLTQYEQYF. CDR3 bases read: TGTGCTAGCAGTTTGACACAATATGAACAGTAC.